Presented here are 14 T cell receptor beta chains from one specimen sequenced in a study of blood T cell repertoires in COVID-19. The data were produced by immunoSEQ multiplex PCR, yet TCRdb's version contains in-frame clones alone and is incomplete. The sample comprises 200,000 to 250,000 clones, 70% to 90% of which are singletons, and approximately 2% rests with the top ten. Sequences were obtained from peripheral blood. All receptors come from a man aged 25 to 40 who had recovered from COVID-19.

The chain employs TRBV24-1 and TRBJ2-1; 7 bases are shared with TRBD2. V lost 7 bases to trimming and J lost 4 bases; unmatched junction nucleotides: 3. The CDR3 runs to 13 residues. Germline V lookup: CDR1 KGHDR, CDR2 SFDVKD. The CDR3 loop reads CATRGGSYNEQFF. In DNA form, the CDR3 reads TGTGCCACCAGGGGGGGGTCTTACAATGAGCAGTTCTTC.

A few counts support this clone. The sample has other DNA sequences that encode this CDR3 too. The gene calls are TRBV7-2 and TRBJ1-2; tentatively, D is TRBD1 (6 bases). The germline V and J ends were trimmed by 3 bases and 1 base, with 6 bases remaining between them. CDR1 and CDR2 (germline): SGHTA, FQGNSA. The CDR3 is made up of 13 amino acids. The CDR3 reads CASSLDSNYGYTF. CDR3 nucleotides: TGTGCCAGCAGCTTGGACAGTAACTATGGCTACACCTTC.

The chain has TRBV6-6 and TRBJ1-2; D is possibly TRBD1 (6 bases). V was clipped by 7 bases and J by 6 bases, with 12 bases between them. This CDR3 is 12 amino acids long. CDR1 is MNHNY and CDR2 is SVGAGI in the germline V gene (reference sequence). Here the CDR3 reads CASNTGLDGYTF. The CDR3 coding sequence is TGTGCCAGCAATACAGGGTTGGATGGCTACACCTTC.

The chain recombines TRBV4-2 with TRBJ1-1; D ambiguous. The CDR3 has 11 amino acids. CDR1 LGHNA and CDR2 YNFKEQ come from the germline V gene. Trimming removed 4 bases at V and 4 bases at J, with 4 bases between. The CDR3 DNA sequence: TGTGCCAGCAGCCTCGGCACTGAAGCTTTCTTT. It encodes CASSLGTEAFF.

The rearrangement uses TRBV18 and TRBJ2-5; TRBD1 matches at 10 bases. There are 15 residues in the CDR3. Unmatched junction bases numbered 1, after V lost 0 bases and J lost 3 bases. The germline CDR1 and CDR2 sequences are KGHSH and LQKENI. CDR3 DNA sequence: TGTGCCAGCTCACCACCGGGGACAGGGGAAGAGACCCAGTACTTC. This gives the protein CASSPPGTGEETQYF.

The DNA of the CDR3 is TGTGCCAGCAGCGTAGATACTCGGACAGGGGTAGACTATGGCTACACCTTC. It specifies CASSVDTRTGVDYGYTF. This rearrangement joins TRBV9 to TRBJ1-2, with TRBD1 matching over 9 bases. V trimming: 0 bases; J trimming: 3 bases; junction bases outside the gene matches: 9. The CDR3 is 17 residues long. Germline V gene data show CDR1 as SGDLS and CDR2 as YYNGEE.

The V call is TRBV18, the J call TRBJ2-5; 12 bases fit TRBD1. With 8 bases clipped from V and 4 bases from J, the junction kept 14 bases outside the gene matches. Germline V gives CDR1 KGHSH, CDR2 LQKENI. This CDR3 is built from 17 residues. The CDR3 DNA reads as TGTGCCAGCCCTAAATCCTCTGGGACAGGGGGCCTAGAGACCCAGTACTTC. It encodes CASPKSSGTGGLETQYF.

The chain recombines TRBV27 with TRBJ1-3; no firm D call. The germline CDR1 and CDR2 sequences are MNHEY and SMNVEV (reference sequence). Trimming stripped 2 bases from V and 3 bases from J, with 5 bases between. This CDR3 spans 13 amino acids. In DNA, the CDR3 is TGTGCCAGCAGTTTAGTACTTGGAAACACCATATATTTT. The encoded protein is CASSLVLGNTIYF.

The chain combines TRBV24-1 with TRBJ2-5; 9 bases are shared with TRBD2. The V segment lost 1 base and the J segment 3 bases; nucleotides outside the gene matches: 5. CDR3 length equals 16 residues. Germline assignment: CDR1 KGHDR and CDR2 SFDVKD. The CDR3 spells CATSDLGTSREETQYF. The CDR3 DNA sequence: TGTGCCACCAGTGATTTAGGGACTAGCAGGGAAGAGACCCAGTACTTC.

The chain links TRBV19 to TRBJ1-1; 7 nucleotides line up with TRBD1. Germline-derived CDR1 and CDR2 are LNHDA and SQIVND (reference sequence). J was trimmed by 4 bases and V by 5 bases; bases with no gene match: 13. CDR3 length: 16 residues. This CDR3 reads CASSSPLTGSGTEAFF. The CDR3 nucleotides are TGTGCCAGTAGTTCCCCTCTGACAGGGTCGGGCACTGAAGCTTTCTTT.

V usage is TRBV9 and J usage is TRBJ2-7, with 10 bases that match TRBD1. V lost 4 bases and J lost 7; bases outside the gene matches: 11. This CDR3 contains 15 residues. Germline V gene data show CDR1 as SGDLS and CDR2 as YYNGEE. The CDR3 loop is CASSITGTGDREQYF. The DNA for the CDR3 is TGTGCCAGCAGCATCACCGGGACAGGGGACCGGGAGCAGTACTTC.

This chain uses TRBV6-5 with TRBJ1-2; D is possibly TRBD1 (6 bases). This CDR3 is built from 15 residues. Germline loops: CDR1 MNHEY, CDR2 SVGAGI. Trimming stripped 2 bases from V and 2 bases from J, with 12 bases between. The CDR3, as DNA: TGTGCCAGCAGTTACGGGGGGGCGGGAAACTATGGCTACACCTTC. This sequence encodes CASSYGGAGNYGYTF.

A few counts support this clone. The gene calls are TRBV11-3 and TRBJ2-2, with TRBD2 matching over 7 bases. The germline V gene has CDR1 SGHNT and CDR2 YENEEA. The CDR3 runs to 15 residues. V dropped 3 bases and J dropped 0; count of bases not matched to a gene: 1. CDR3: CASSFGTTNTGELFF. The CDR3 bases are TGTGCCAGCAGCTTTGGGACTACGAACACCGGGGAGCTGTTTTTT. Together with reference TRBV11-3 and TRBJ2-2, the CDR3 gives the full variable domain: EAGVVQSPRYKIIEKKQPVAFWCNPISGHNTLYWYLQNLGQGPELLIRYENEEAVDDSQLPKDRFSAERLKGVDSTLKIQPAELGDSAVYLCASSFGTTNTGELFFGEGSRLTVL.

This CDR3 reads CASSATGGNQPQHF. For the CDR3, the DNA is TGTGCCAGCAGCGCGACAGGTGGCAATCAGCCCCAGCATTTT. This chain links TRBV9 with TRBJ1-5, with D maybe TRBD1 (6 bases). V was cut by 3 bases and J by 2 bases, with 9 bases left in between. Germline CDR1 and CDR2: SGDLS and YYNGEE. The CDR3 covers 14 residues.